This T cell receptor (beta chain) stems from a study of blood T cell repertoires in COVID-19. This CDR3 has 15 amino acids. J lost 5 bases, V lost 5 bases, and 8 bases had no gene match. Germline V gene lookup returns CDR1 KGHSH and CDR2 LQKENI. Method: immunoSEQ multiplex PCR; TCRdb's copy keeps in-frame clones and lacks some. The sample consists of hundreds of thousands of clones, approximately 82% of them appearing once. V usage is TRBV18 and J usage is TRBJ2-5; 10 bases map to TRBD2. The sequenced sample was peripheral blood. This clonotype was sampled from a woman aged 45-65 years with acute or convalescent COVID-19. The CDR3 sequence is CASSTQREGRETQYF. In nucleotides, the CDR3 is TGTGCCAGCTCAACTCAGCGGGAGGGACGTGAGACCCAGTACTTC.